This note documents a single TCR beta chain sequence. This sample was taken from a study of blood T cell repertoires in COVID-19. Across the whole study: The analysed material was cDNA or gDNA that came from T cells, B-cell-depleted T cells, or PBMCs.

Per the original data handling: How many nucleated cells were present was estimated from reference gene primer amplification. Generated by immunoSEQ multiplex PCR, the TCRdb table keeps only in-frame clones and is missing some. V, J and clone size are taken as reported in that table, and D and trimming were inferred from the DNA itself. The repertoire includes 150,000 to 180,000 clones, about four fifths of them detected once, and around 28% sits in the top ten. Germline values: CDR1 SGHAT, CDR2 FQNNGV. V was clipped by 7 bases and J by 9 bases; unmatched bases: 13. This CDR3 is 15 amino acids long. V usage is TRBV11-2 and J usage is TRBJ2-1, with 9 bases identical to TRBD2. The sample comprised peripheral blood. The TCR originated in a woman aged 55-75 years with acute or convalescent COVID-19. The DNA for the CDR3 is TGTGCCAGCACACCTCAGACTAGCGGACCATCTGAGCAGTTCTTC. Its translation: CASTPQTSGPSEQFF.